This is a list of T cell receptor beta chains from one sample in a study of neurological immune-mediated disorders. Each CDR3 protein is one row after TCRdb ran MiXCR on the 5' RACE reads. The top ten clones hold about 7% of a sample with under 70,000 distinct CDR3 sequences, about 3.7% of them seen once. Sequencing was done on a sample of PBMCs. These receptors came from a woman aged 55-69 years with multiple sclerosis. Both conserved end residues are trimmed from each CDR3. A D gene is named only where the DNA matches it firmly.

j_call | d_call | v_call | cdr3_aa
TRBJ2-2 | - | TRBV7-9 | ASSLRTNRELF
TRBJ2-5 | - | TRBV2 | ASKYQETQY
TRBJ2-7 | TRBD2 | TRBV5-1 | ASSLDGSSGSREQY
TRBJ2-7 | - | TRBV20-1 | SPFVYEQY
TRBJ2-5 | TRBD1 | TRBV4-1 | ASSQAPYRGPRGETQY
TRBJ2-1 | TRBD2 | TRBV7-6 | ASSGSSGTIYNEQF
TRBJ1-6 | - | TRBV4-1 | ASSQSGLGDYSPLH
TRBJ1-2 | - | TRBV10-3 | AINGRSSDGYT
TRBJ1-2 | - | TRBV20-1 | SASEGQGRGYT
TRBJ1-2 | TRBD1 | TRBV20-1 | SATGQGYGYT
TRBJ2-1 | TRBD2 | TRBV5-4 | ASSLGLAGGLNEQF
TRBJ1-2 | TRBD1 | TRBV28 | ASSFGQGYGYT
TRBJ2-2 | - | TRBV5-1 | ASSLLGGMNTGELF
TRBJ1-5 | - | TRBV4-3 | ASSQDSLGNQPQH
TRBJ1-1 | - | TRBV20-1 | SVVTGRLDTEAF
TRBJ2-1 | TRBD1 | TRBV27 | ASSSDRGLAHRVNEQF
TRBJ2-7 | TRBD2 | TRBV7-2 | ASSLGSGGSVSYEQY
TRBJ2-7 | - | TRBV5-1 | ASSFGDITYSYEQY
TRBJ2-1 | - | TRBV7-7 | ASSLGWANEQF
TRBJ2-5 | TRBD2 | TRBV2 | ASGGVFQETQY
TRBJ2-1 | - | TRBV28 | ASSLLVRVYEQF
TRBJ1-5 | - | TRBV2 | ASSYGYGYQPQH
TRBJ1-5 | - | TRBV20-1 | SARRGMGNQPQH
TRBJ2-7 | TRBD2 | TRBV7-8 | ASSLALAGGRIDEQY
TRBJ1-4 | - | TRBV5-8 | ASSLAQGSETLF
TRBJ1-4 | TRBD1 | TRBV11-2 | ASSLGDRGRNEKLF
TRBJ1-2 | - | TRBV7-9 | ASSLLGPNYGYT
TRBJ2-3 | - | TRBV27 | ASSFLGTDTQY
TRBJ1-6 | - | TRBV5-1 | ASSLDGSSPLH
TRBJ2-7 | - | TRBV28 | ASSSPLQGGNEQY
TRBJ2-5 | TRBD1 | TRBV6-5 | ASRPGQGEVRQETQY
TRBJ1-5 | TRBD1 | TRBV28 | ASSYMRGPSNQPQH
TRBJ2-5 | - | TRBV6-1 | ASSESSGSQETQY
TRBJ1-5 | - | TRBV20-1 | SARPGAGNQPQH
TRBJ1-5 | - | TRBV6-5 | ASSYSVDSPHEEPQH
TRBJ1-2 | - | TRBV7-6 | ASSAARGWRNYGYT
TRBJ2-2 | - | TRBV5-1 | ASSSSVAGTGELF
TRBJ2-7 | - | TRBV5-1 | ASESGPLGAGDREQY
TRBJ1-1 | - | TRBV2 | ASRSQGNTEAF
TRBJ2-5 | - | TRBV3-1 | ASSQGMEDQETQY
TRBJ2-3 | - | TRBV12-3/TRBV12-4 | ASSLASGTSTDTQY
TRBJ1-6 | - | TRBV5-1 | ASSLEAGENSPLH
TRBJ2-7 | - | TRBV7-2 | ASSLLYEQY
TRBJ2-7 | TRBD2 | TRBV4-1 | ASGRLAGVYEQY
TRBJ1-3 | - | TRBV7-2 | ASSPVWVSSGNTIY
TRBJ2-1 | - | TRBV14 | ASVPGSDYEQF
TRBJ2-6 | - | TRBV5-1 | ASSLRSSGANVLT
TRBJ1-6 | - | TRBV5-1 | ASSLEGSSSSYNSPLH
TRBJ2-7 | TRBD1 | TRBV18 | ASSSWDRAHEQY
TRBJ1-1 | - | TRBV20-1 | SARERRMNTEAF
TRBJ2-7 | - | TRBV7-9 | ASSFLGVYEQY
TRBJ1-5 | - | TRBV28 | ASRFMVGQPQH
TRBJ2-1 | TRBD2 | TRBV14 | ASSLGRTRPYNEQF
TRBJ2-7 | TRBD2 | TRBV5-1 | ASSITSGEPYEQY
TRBJ2-5 | - | TRBV7-9 | ASSRGLGTETQY